These T cell receptor beta chains were read from a single sample in a study of shared clonotypes between healthy human individuals. This table comes from immunoSEQ multiplex PCR, and its TCRdb copy is limited to in-frame clones, with some not included. The table includes about 2.2 million clones, just over 90% detected once. The sequencing sample was made of naive CD8+ T cells from PBMCs. All receptors derive from a man aged 18 to 35 in good health. Some clones in this sample may be carry-over from other donors' samples. Both conserved end residues are trimmed from each CDR3. Fields, in order: V gene, J gene, clone size, CDR3 protein. Only some rows state a clone size, as once, few, many or a class for expanded clones.

TRBV27	TRBJ1-1	.	ASRVRDPNTEAF
TRBV19	.	.	ASSTFGQTYEQY
TRBV7-8	TRBJ1-1	.	ASSFGGHTEAF
TRBV27	TRBJ2-1	.	ASSPVRVSGRAGEQF
TRBV7-2	TRBJ2-1	.	ASSLKTHSYNEQF
TRBV21-1	TRBJ1-1	few	ASSKGCRGEDTEAF
TRBV27	TRBJ2-7	.	ASKEQGAPREQY
TRBV28	TRBJ1-1	.	ASSLSAENTEAF
TRBV28	TRBJ1-5	.	ASSLAYSNQPQH
TRBV28	TRBJ2-7	.	ASSFIRTGIREQY
TRBV7-9	TRBJ2-2	.	ASSLRLGANTGELF
TRBV4-1	TRBJ2-1	.	ASSQAPGQGAYNEQF
TRBV10-2	TRBJ2-1	once	ASSESGLADYNEQF
TRBV7-9	TRBJ2-5	once	ASSLPATGTPGGETQY
TRBV9	TRBJ1-1	.	ASSVAGRPNTEAF
TRBV9	TRBJ1-1	once	ASKRRGDLNTEAF
TRBV21-1	TRBJ2-2	.	ASSKLGGRANTGELF
TRBV29-1	TRBJ2-2	.	SVELAGLWTGELF
TRBV9	TRBJ2-1	.	ASSVGGAPQGRNEQF
TRBV7-3	TRBJ2-5	.	ASSPNRRETQY
TRBV5-1	TRBJ2-7	once	ASSHGSSYEQY
TRBV29-1	TRBJ2-7	.	SVVETSPNEQY
TRBV7-9	TRBJ1-5	.	ASSSTGTGELIGNQPQH
TRBV6-5	TRBJ2-3	.	ASSPQRESGDTQY
TRBV7-9	TRBJ1-4	.	ASSPGTGPMHLEKLF
TRBV28	TRBJ2-1	.	ASSFGGSSYNEQF
TRBV28	TRBJ2-5	.	ASSPIAQRETQY
TRBV27	TRBJ2-3	.	ASSSWDRGADTQY
TRBV28	TRBJ2-7	.	ASSLRGNSYEQY
TRBV30	TRBJ1-1	.	ASQVLNTEAF
TRBV2	TRBJ2-1	.	ASLHGAGRDNEQF
TRBV11-2	TRBJ1-5	.	ASSLTVYSNQPQH
TRBV5-8	TRBJ2-1	.	ASSLGWDYGNEQF
TRBV5-1	TRBJ2-1	.	ASSLAVLAGFPYNEQF
TRBV9	TRBJ1-5	.	ASSVASGGPQH
TRBV6-1	TRBJ2-7	.	ASSETSGRGYEQY
TRBV5-1	TRBJ2-1	.	ASSPTSGSYNEQF
TRBV27	TRBJ2-7	.	ASSSISGYAYEQY
TRBV27	TRBJ1-4	.	ASSPTLQGQGDEKLF
TRBV5-6	TRBJ2-3	.	ASSLASWGRTDTQY
TRBV13	TRBJ2-3	.	ASSFLGGGTDTQY
TRBV4-2	TRBJ2-2	.	ASEGRGPGELF
TRBV9	TRBJ2-2	.	ASSPRTGGLTGELF
TRBV27	TRBJ2-2	once	ASSPPSGPAVGELF
TRBV6-5	TRBJ1-2	.	ASSYLLTGGAGYT
TRBV25-1	TRBJ2-2	few	ASSLRDWSGELF
TRBV28	TRBJ2-5	.	ASSLPSPGLAGQETQY
TRBV28	TRBJ2-2	.	ASSPDLGYKTGELF
TRBV14	TRBJ1-2	.	ASSQGRWWGYT
TRBV4-1	TRBJ2-7	.	ASSQNVREQY
TRBV7-9	TRBJ2-1	.	ASSLSGGSPYNEQF